The 15 T cell receptor beta chains below all came from one sample that was sequenced in a study of shared clonotypes between healthy human individuals. Generated by immunoSEQ multiplex PCR, the TCRdb table keeps only in-frame clones and is missing some. Among about 2.3 million clones, 85% to 95% were seen once, and the ten largest hold 0.37%. Sample: naive CD4+ T cells from PBMCs. Documented subset: CD45RA+ positively selected. All receptors derive from a man between 18 and 29 years old in good health. Some clones in this sample may be carry-over from other donors' samples.

This clone has just one count. This rearrangement joins TRBV19 to TRBJ1-2; D gene uncertain. Per germline, CDR1 LNHDA and CDR2 SQIVND (reference sequence). The CDR3 covers 12 residues. V was clipped by 7 bases and J by 2 bases, with 8 bases between them. CDR3 loop: CASTPGNYGYTF. The CDR3 DNA reads as TGTGCCAGTACTCCCGGGAACTATGGCTACACCTTC.

The chain joins TRBV5-6 to TRBJ2-3; 7 nucleotides match TRBD1. The CDR3 length is 17 residues. With V trimmed by 3 bases and J by 0 bases, 10 bases remained unmatched. CDR1 SGHDT and CDR2 YYEEEE come from the germline V gene. CDR3 sequence reads: CASSWTGGTVSTDTQYF. Written as DNA, the CDR3 is TGTGCCAGCAGCTGGACGGGTGGGACAGTTAGCACAGATACGCAGTATTTT.

This sequence joins TRBV7-8 and TRBJ2-1; TRBD2 matches 8 bases. Germline assignment: CDR1 SGHVS and CDR2 FQNEAQ. Trimming removed 5 bases from V and 0 bases from J; junction bases left unmatched: 6. This CDR3 contains 16 residues. The CDR3 reads CASSLEGLVSYNEQFF. The CDR3 DNA follows: TGTGCCAGCAGCCTGGAGGGACTAGTCTCCTACAATGAGCAGTTCTTC.

The chain employs TRBV28 and TRBJ1-1; D gene uncertain. CDR1 MDHEN and CDR2 SYDVKM come from the germline V gene. V was cut by 7 bases and J by 0 bases, with 12 bases left in between. This CDR3 is built from 14 residues. The CDR3 protein is CASTSEGMNTEAFF. In nucleotides, the CDR3 is TGTGCCAGCACCTCGGAGGGAATGAACACTGAAGCTTTCTTT.

The chain couples TRBV9 to TRBJ2-1; D is unclear. The V and J ends lost 4 bases and 0 bases respectively, with 14 bases between them. There are 16 residues in the CDR3. Germline CDR1 and CDR2: SGDLS and YYNGEE. The CDR3 DNA follows: TGTGCCAGCAGCTCTGGCGGTGTAAGCTCCTACAATGAGCAGTTCTTC. Translation gives CASSSGGVSSYNEQFF.

On this clone: This same CDR3 is encoded by further DNA sequences in the sample. This chain connects TRBV7-2 to TRBJ1-5; TRBD1 might be the D (5 bases). Trimming removed 5 bases at V and 5 bases at J, with 10 bases between. The germline CDR1 and CDR2 sequences are SGHTA and FQGNSA. The CDR3 runs 13 residues. The DNA for the CDR3 is TGTGCCAGCAGCCTACGGGGGGATCAGCCCCAGCATTTT. Encoded protein: CASSLRGDQPQHF.

This chain links TRBV11-2 with TRBJ1-5; D not resolved. The CDR3 runs 15 residues. Germline V CDR1 and CDR2: SGHAT, FQNNGV. V lost 1 base and J 3 bases, leaving 10 bases between the germline ends. The CDR3 DNA follows: TGTGCCAGCAGCTTAGCCAGCGGCGACAATCAGCCCCAGCATTTT. It specifies CASSLASGDNQPQHF.

Only a few counts were recorded for this clone. Other DNA sequences in this specimen translate into the identical CDR3. The chain links TRBV7-9 to TRBJ1-1, with D unclear. This CDR3 region has 12 residues. V was shortened by 1 base and J by 3 bases, with 3 bases between the two germline ends. CDR1 is SEHNR, CDR2 FQNEAQ, per germline (reference sequence). The CDR3 sequence: CASSLDYTEAFF. CDR3 coding DNA: TGTGCCAGCAGCTTAGACTACACTGAAGCTTTCTTT.

This clone was seen a single time. The V gene is TRBV9, the J gene TRBJ1-1; unclear D gene. This CDR3 is built from 14 residues. Trimming pared 4 bases from V and 2 bases from J, leaving 12 bases between. In germline, CDR1 is SGDLS, CDR2 YYNGEE. CDR3 DNA sequence: TGTGCCAGCAGCATCTCCGACCGCAACACTGAAGCTTTCTTT. Its protein is CASSISDRNTEAFF.

The chain recombines TRBV5-1 with TRBJ2-5, with 12 bases identical to TRBD2. Losses at the gene ends were 2 bases for V and 11 bases for J; bases not matched to a gene: 7. The CDR3 sequence is 14 residues long. Germline-derived CDR1 and CDR2 are SGHRS and YFSETQ. The CDR3 coding sequence is TGCGCCAGCAGCTTTCAGACTAGCGGGAGTTCTCAGTACTTC. It is translated as CASSFQTSGSSQYF.

This sequence joins TRBV7-2 and TRBJ2-2, with 9 positions matching TRBD2. Trimming removed 5 bases from V and 5 bases from J; junction bases left unmatched: 9. The CDR3 has 16 residues. The germline CDR1 and CDR2 sequences are SGHTA and FQGNSA. In nucleotides, the CDR3 is TGTGCCAGCAGCGGGAGTAGCGGGAGTAGGACCGGGGAGCTGTTTTTT. Its protein product is CASSGSSGSRTGELFF.

The chain couples TRBV6-1 to TRBJ1-2; D remains ambiguous. CDR1 is MNHNS and CDR2 is SASEGT in the germline V gene. Trimming left V 7 bases short and J 10 bases short, with 19 bases between. This CDR3 spans 13 amino acids. The CDR3 here is CASTLRAKLNYTF. CDR3 nucleotide sequence: TGTGCCAGCACCCTTCGGGCCAAACTGAACTACACCTTC.

The chain uses TRBV5-1 and TRBJ2-7, with 7 bases matching TRBD2. V was pared by 5 bases and J by 3 bases, with 8 bases of the junction left unmatched. The CDR3 consists of 14 residues. Germline V gene data show CDR1 as SGHRS and CDR2 as YFSETQ. The CDR3, as DNA: TGCGCCAGCAGTCCAGGGCCTAGCGGCTACGAGCAGTACTTC. Encoded protein: CASSPGPSGYEQYF.

This clone was counted between two and nine times. The chain joins TRBV19 to TRBJ1-5; a weak D match, TRBD1 (6 bases). Germline assignment: CDR1 LNHDA and CDR2 SQIVND (reference sequence). This CDR3 is 12 amino acids long. V was trimmed by 2 bases and J by 13 bases, leaving 12 bases between them. The CDR3 DNA follows: TGTGCCAGTAGTATAACTCCGGGACAACAGCATTTT. Translated, it gives CASSITPGQQHF.

This chain links TRBV11-2 with TRBJ2-7; D remains ambiguous. The germline V gene encodes CDR1 SGHAT and CDR2 FQNNGV. V gave up 5 bases and J gave up 4 bases, with 15 bases separating them. The CDR3 has 14 amino acids. CDR3 coding DNA: TGTGCCAGCAGCCCTAGACGAGTAGATTACGAGCAGTACTTC. As protein: CASSPRRVDYEQYF.